The rows below give T cell receptor beta chains drawn from one sample of a study of blood T cell repertoires in COVID-19. Produced via immunoSEQ multiplex PCR; TCRdb's table is partial and in-frame only. Among roughly 60,000 clones listed, roughly 85% were seen once. What was sequenced was peripheral blood. The receptors come from a human donor in a cohort sampled during active or convalescent COVID-19. Each CDR3 is given with its conserved first and last residue. The order of the fields is J gene, clone size, D gene, V gene, CDR3 protein, CDR3 DNA. The D gene is left open where the match is weak. Not all rows give a size; the values are once, few, many and, for expanded clones, a class.

>TRBJ1-1|NA|NA|TRBV5-3
CARSLGSCDTEAFF
TGTGCCAGAAGCTTAGGGAGCTGCGACACTGAAGCTTTCTTT
>TRBJ2-5|NA|TRBD2|TRBV11-3
CASSFGGEETQYF
TGTGCCAGCAGCTTTGGGGGGGAAGAGACCCAGTACTTC
>TRBJ2-7|once|NA|TRBV9
CASSPGSRGVHEQYF
TGTGCCAGCAGCCCCGGGAGCAGGGGGGTCCACGAGCAGTACTTC
>TRBJ1-2|NA|NA|TRBV6-5
CASSSINYGYTF
TGTGCCAGCAGTTCTATCAACTATGGCTACACCTTC
>TRBJ2-2|NA|TRBD1|TRBV18
CASSALDRENTGELFF
TGTGCCAGCTCAGCCTTAGACAGGGAGAACACCGGGGAGCTGTTTTTT
>TRBJ1-6|few|NA|TRBV24-1
CATSDYLAPRNSPLHF
TGTGCCACCAGTGATTATCTAGCTCCGCGTAATTCACCCCTCCACTTT
>TRBJ1-1|NA|TRBD1|TRBV6-1
CASSERAGGAEAFF
TGTGCCAGCAGTGAGAGGGCAGGGGGAGCTGAAGCTTTCTTT
>TRBJ1-1|NA|TRBD1|TRBV2
CASSTGASGTEAFF
TGTGCCAGCAGTACAGGGGCGTCCGGGACTGAAGCTTTCTTT
>TRBJ2-5|NA|TRBD2|TRBV9
CASSFTWGGQETQYF
TGTGCCAGCAGCTTCACTTGGGGGGGGCAAGAGACCCAGTACTTC
>TRBJ2-7|few|TRBD1|TRBV30
CAWSVVGQVSYEQYF
TGTGCCTGGAGTGTCGTTGGACAGGTCTCCTACGAGCAGTACTTC
>TRBJ1-5|once|NA|TRBV18
CASSPEGLVRNQPQHF
TGTGCCAGCTCACCAGAGGGACTGGTAAGGAATCAGCCCCAGCATTTT
>TRBJ1-5|NA|NA|TRBV19
CASSPHRAGGQPQHF
TGTGCCAGTAGTCCCCATAGGGCAGGAGGTCAGCCCCAGCATTTT
>TRBJ1-5|few|TRBD1|TRBV30
CAWSVGGDQHF
TGTGCCTGGAGTGTAGGGGGCGATCAGCATTTT
>TRBJ1-2|NA|NA|TRBV27
CASSLGGGRANYGYTF
TGTGCCAGCAGTTTAGGGGGCGGACGAGCTAACTATGGCTACACCTTC
>TRBJ1-4|NA|NA|TRBV9
CASSSTRGGIEKLFF
TGTGCCAGCAGCTCTACCCGCGGGGGGATTGAAAAACTGTTTTTT
>TRBJ1-2|NA|NA|TRBV7-8
CASSLAQGSNYGYTF
TGTGCCAGCAGCTTAGCTCAGGGTTCTAACTATGGCTACACCTTC
>TRBJ2-1|NA|TRBD2|TRBV7-3
CASSLGLAGYNEQFF
TGTGCCAGCAGCTTAGGGCTAGCGGGGTACAATGAGCAGTTCTTC
>TRBJ1-1|few|TRBD1|TRBV3-1/TRBV3-2
CASPPRDRGRGTEAFF
TGTGCCAGCCCCCCCCGGGACAGGGGACGGGGCACTGAAGCTTTCTTT
>TRBJ2-4|NA|TRBD2|TRBV2
CASTEVAGGFGIQYF
TGTGCCAGCACCGAGGTAGCGGGGGGGTTCGGCATTCAGTACTTC
>TRBJ2-7|few|NA|TRBV18
CASSLTSGPYEQYF
TGTGCCAGCTCACTTACGAGCGGCCCCTACGAGCAGTACTTC
>TRBJ1-5|NA|NA|TRBV29-1
CSVGQSPLAQHF
TGCAGCGTTGGTCAGTCCCCCCTGGCCCAGCATTTT
>TRBJ2-3|NA|NA|TRBV7-2
CASSLDTVNTQYF
TGTGCCAGCAGCTTAGACACAGTTAATACGCAGTATTTT
>TRBJ1-6|NA|NA|TRBV6-6
CASTAQQLNSPLHF
TGTGCCAGCACCGCACAGCAACTTAATTCACCCCTCCACTTT
>TRBJ2-7|few|TRBD2|TRBV5-4
CASSSGTSGAVEQYF
TGTGCCAGCAGCAGTGGGACTAGCGGGGCCGTCGAGCAGTACTTC
>TRBJ1-5|NA|NA|TRBV2
CASSDTTPYQPQHF
TGTGCCAGCAGTGACACGACACCATATCAGCCCCAGCATTTT
>TRBJ2-7|NA|NA|TRBV21-1
CASRPHQGIAYEQYF
TGTGCCAGCCGCCCCCACCAGGGGATTGCCTACGAGCAGTACTTC
>TRBJ1-2|NA|TRBD1|TRBV9
CASSVAPQGASEGYTF
TGTGCCAGCAGCGTAGCCCCCCAGGGGGCATCGGAAGGCTACACCTTC
>TRBJ1-3|NA|NA|TRBV18
CASSPLDRFGNTIYF
TGTGCCAGCTCACCCCTCGACAGGTTTGGGAACACCATATATTTT
>TRBJ2-7|NA|TRBD1|TRBV29-1
CSARDRSYEQYF
TGCAGCGCTCGGGACAGATCCTACGAGCAGTACTTC
>TRBJ2-2|NA|NA|TRBV19
CASNLQGGNTGELFF
TGTGCCAGTAATCTCCAGGGCGGGAACACCGGGGAGCTGTTTTTT
>TRBJ2-1|once|NA|TRBV19
CASSKDSSFFNEQFF
TGTGCCAGTTCTAAGGACAGTTCCTTTTTCAATGAGCAGTTCTTC
>TRBJ1-2|NA|NA|TRBV27
CASRPGEANGYTF
TGTGCCAGCAGGCCGGGGGAGGCTAATGGCTACACCTTC
>TRBJ1-1|NA|NA|TRBV10-3
CAIRKQWVNTEAFF
TGTGCCATCCGAAAACAGTGGGTGAACACTGAAGCTTTCTTT
>TRBJ2-7|NA|NA|TRBV12-3/TRBV12-4
CASRMDGDYEQYF
TGTGCCAGCAGGATGGACGGGGACTACGAGCAGTACTTC
>TRBJ1-4|NA|NA|TRBV25-1
CASSSAGVGGEKLFF
TGTGCCAGCAGTAGTGCAGGGGTGGGTGGTGAAAAACTGTTTTTT
>TRBJ1-1|NA|TRBD1|TRBV6-5
CASSYTGGTEAFF
TGTGCCAGCAGTTATACAGGGGGCACTGAAGCTTTCTTT
>TRBJ1-3|NA|NA|TRBV4-3
CASSQDQGQFSGNTIYF
TGCGCCAGCAGCCAAGATCAGGGCCAATTCTCTGGAAACACCATATATTTT
>TRBJ2-7|NA|NA|TRBV5-4
CASRLPGKEWNEQYF
TGTGCCAGCAGGTTACCTGGTAAGGAGTGGAACGAGCAGTACTTC
>TRBJ1-2|NA|TRBD1|TRBV7-9
CASSTSTGPGGYTF
TGTGCCAGCAGCACCTCGACAGGGCCAGGAGGCTACACCTTC
>TRBJ1-5|NA|TRBD1|TRBV30
CAWSGGQGVSNQPQHF
TGTGCCTGGAGTGGGGGACAGGGGGTTAGCAATCAGCCCCAGCATTTT
>TRBJ2-6|NA|NA|TRBV19
CASSIGAANVLTF
TGTGCCAGTAGTATTGGGGCAGCCAACGTCCTGACTTTC
>TRBJ2-3|once|TRBD1|TRBV4-1
CASSLLGTGGYGTDTQYF
TGCGCCAGCAGCCTGCTAGGGACAGGGGGCTATGGCACAGATACGCAGTATTTT
>TRBJ1-2|NA|NA|TRBV12-3/TRBV12-4
CASSLDTNYGYTF
TGTGCCAGCAGTTTAGATACTAACTATGGCTACACCTTC
>TRBJ1-2|NA|NA|TRBV28
CASSLSGYGYTF
TGTGCCAGCAGTTTATCGGGCTATGGCTACACCTTC
>TRBJ1-4|NA|NA|TRBV19
CASSIGATNEKLFF
TGTGCCAGTAGTATCGGTGCTACTAATGAAAAACTGTTTTTT
>TRBJ2-2|once|NA|TRBV7-3
CASSHQGPGELFF
TGTGCCAGCAGCCACCAGGGTCCCGGGGAGCTGTTTTTT
>TRBJ1-4|NA|TRBD1|TRBV25-1
CASSEGQSINEKLFF
TGTGCCAGCAGTGAGGGACAGAGTATAAATGAAAAACTGTTTTTT
>TRBJ2-3|NA|TRBD1|TRBV29-1
CSVRRQGALSTDTQYF
TGCAGCGTACGTCGGCAGGGGGCGCTTAGCACAGATACGCAGTATTTT
>TRBJ2-1|NA|NA|TRBV5-1
CASSLGQVYNEQFF
TGCGCCAGCAGCTTGGGACAGGTATACAATGAGCAGTTCTTC